Below, one T cell receptor (beta chain) is given with its context. Peripheral blood from each donor was collected in a volume of 9.5 to 10 milliliters. The data were obtained in a study of blood T cells in healthy people across ages. This CDR3 has 16 amino acids. The V end lost 0 bases, the J end lost 3 bases, and 15 bases lay between the germline ends. Per the germline V gene, CDR1 is SGHDN and CDR2 is FVKESK. The authors ran a second PCR of 7 to 11 cycles using a sample-barcoded 5' primer and a J-beta primer mix. A single record per CDR3 protein comes from TCRdb applying MiXCR to the 5' RACE reads. The table lists 650,000 or so distinct CDR3 sequences, about 51% of them singletons.

The TCR sequence derives from a woman of 80 years or more in good health. This chain links TRBV14 with TRBJ2-7; no clear D. Sequenced material: blood. The CDR3 sequence: CASSQDRRLFGYEQYF. The CDR3 DNA reads TGTGCCAGCAGCCAAGATCGTCGGTTGTTTGGCTACGAGCAGTACTTC.